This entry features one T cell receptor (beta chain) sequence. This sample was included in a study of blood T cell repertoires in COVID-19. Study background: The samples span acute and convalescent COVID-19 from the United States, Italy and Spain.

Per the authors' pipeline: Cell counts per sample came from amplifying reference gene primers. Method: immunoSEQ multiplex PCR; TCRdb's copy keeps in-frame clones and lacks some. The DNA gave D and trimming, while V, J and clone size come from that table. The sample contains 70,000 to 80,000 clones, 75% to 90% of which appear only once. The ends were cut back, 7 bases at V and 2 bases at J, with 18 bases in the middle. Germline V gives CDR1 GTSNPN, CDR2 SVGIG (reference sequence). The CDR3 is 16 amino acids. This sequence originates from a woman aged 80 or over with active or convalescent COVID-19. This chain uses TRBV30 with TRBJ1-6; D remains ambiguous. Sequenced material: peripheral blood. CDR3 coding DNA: TGTGCCTCCGAATCGGTACCGAGGACCTATAATTCACCCCTCCACTTT. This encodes CASESVPRTYNSPLHF.